This record looks at one TCR beta chain sequence and its context. The data stem from a study of blood T cell repertoires in COVID-19. Study-level information: COVID-19 samples from acute and convalescent phases originated in the United States, Italy and Spain. T cells, B-cell-depleted T cells, or PBMCs provided the cDNA or gDNA that served as material.

Per the original methods: Amplification with reference gene primers provided the estimates of nucleated cell counts. Sequencing was performed with immunoSEQ multiplex PCR; in TCRdb, only in-frame clones are kept and a portion is missing. V, J and clone size reflect that table, while D and trimming were determined from the DNA. The table records fewer than 500,000 clones, approximately 87% of them present only once. This CDR3 has 15 amino acids. Germline V gene sequence: CDR1 LGHNT, CDR2 FRNRAP. V lost 1 base to trimming and J lost 10 bases, with 14 bases between them. The receptor was derived from a man aged 30 to 39 who had recovered from COVID-19. The material sequenced was PBMCs or T cells enriched from blood (not recorded which). The chain links TRBV12-5 to TRBJ1-6; D is possibly TRBD1 (5 bases). The CDR3 DNA is TGTGCTAGTGGTTTGGCAGGGAATAGCAGATCACCCCTCCACTTT. Translation: CASGLAGNSRSPLHF.